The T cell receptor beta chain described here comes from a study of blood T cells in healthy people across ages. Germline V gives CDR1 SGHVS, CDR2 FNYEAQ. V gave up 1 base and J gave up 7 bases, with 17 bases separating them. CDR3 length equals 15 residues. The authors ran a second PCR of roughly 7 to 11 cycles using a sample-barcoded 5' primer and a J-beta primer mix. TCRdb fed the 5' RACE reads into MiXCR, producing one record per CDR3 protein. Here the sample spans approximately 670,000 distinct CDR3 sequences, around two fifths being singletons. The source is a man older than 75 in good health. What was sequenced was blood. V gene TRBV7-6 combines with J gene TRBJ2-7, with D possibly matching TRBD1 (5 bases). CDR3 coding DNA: TGTGCCAGCAGCTTAGGGCAGGGCGGTCCCAATGAGCAGTACTTC. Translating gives CASSLGQGGPNEQYF.